The 6 T cell receptor beta chains below all came from one sample that was sequenced in a study of cytomegalovirus exposure and HLA in healthy donors. PCR involved 60 Vbeta and 13 Jbeta primers. Profiling relied on immunoSEQ multiplex PCR, and the TCRdb table lists in-frame clones only, not all of them. Its clone listing holds about 150,000 clones. Source material: PBMCs. The receptors were sampled from a woman between 50 and 59 years old in good health and CMV-seronegative.

V is TRBV27 and J is TRBJ2-1; tentative D call: TRBD1 (5 bases). Trimming left V 6 bases short and J 4 bases short, with 10 bases between. From germline, CDR1 is MNHEY and CDR2 SMNVEV (reference sequence). This CDR3 is built from 13 residues. CDR3 amino acids: CASRLTVYNEQFF. CDR3 coding DNA: TGTGCCAGCAGATTGACAGTGTACAATGAGCAGTTCTTC.

The V and J genes are TRBV28 and TRBJ2-7; tentatively, D is TRBD2 (5 bases). The CDR3 runs 13 residues. V shed 3 bases and J shed 3 bases, with 9 bases lying between them. CDR1 and CDR2 from the germline V gene are MDHEN and SYDVKM. The DNA for the CDR3 is TGTGCCAGCAGTTTTCTTCGGGACTACGAGCAGTACTTC. Its translation: CASSFLRDYEQYF.

The rearrangement links TRBV5-1 to TRBJ2-7; D perhaps matches TRBD2 (6 bases). The V gene's germline CDR1 is SGHRS and CDR2 YFSETQ. V lost 0 bases and J 0 bases, leaving 19 bases between the germline ends. This CDR3 contains 18 residues. CDR3 DNA sequence: TGCGCCAGCAGCTTGGACCCTCCCGGTAGCGGATTCTCCTACGAGCAGTACTTC. Residues: CASSLDPPGSGFSYEQYF.

The rearrangement links TRBV28 to TRBJ2-7; D gene uncertain. Germline V gene data show CDR1 as MDHEN and CDR2 as SYDVKM. V was trimmed by 7 bases and J by 2 bases, leaving 15 bases between them. The CDR3 spans 14 residues. Written as DNA, the CDR3 is TGTGCCAGCACCCCAGCCTGGGCTACCTACGAGCAGTACTTC. This codes for CASTPAWATYEQYF.

The chain employs TRBV4-2 and TRBJ2-1; 8 nucleotides align to TRBD2. CDR1 and CDR2 (germline): LGHNA, YNFKEQ. The CDR3 totals 17 residues. Trimming at V came to 5 bases and at J to 4 bases, leaving 13 bases not matched to a gene. The CDR3 DNA reads TGTGCCAGCAGCGGTGGAGGTAGCGGGGTTTCTTACAATGAGCAGTTCTTC. It is translated as CASSGGGSGVSYNEQFF.

The CDR3 reads CASASREKYEQYF. Here the CDR3 DNA reads TGTGCCAGCGCTTCGCGGGAAAAATACGAGCAGTACTTC. This sequence joins TRBV28 and TRBJ2-7; a possible D gene is TRBD2 (6 bases). V was shortened by 8 bases and J by 4 bases, with 15 bases between the two germline ends. This CDR3 is 13 amino acids long. Germline V gene sequence: CDR1 MDHEN, CDR2 SYDVKM.